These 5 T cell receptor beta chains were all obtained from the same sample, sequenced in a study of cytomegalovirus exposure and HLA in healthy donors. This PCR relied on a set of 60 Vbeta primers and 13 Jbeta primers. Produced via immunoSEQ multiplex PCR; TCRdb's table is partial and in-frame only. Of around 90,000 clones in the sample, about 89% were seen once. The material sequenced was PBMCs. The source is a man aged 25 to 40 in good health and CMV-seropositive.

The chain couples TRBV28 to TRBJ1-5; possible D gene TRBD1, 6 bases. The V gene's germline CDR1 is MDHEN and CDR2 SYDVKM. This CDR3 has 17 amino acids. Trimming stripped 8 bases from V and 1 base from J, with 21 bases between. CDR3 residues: CASFGQGKQGSNQPQHF. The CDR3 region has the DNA TGTGCCAGCTTTGGCCAGGGCAAACAGGGAAGCAATCAGCCCCAGCATTTT.

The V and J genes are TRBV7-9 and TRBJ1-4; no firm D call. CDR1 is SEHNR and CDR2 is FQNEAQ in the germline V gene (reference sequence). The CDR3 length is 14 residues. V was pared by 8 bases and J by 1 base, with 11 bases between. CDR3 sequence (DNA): TGTGCCAGCCAGCGTGCTGGAACTAATGAAAAACTGTTTTTT. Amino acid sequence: CASQRAGTNEKLFF.

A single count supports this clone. The CDR3 sequence: CAISESGLVYNEQFF. The CDR3 bases are TGTGCCATCAGTGAGTCGGGACTAGTATACAATGAGCAGTTCTTC. The chain couples TRBV10-3 to TRBJ2-1, with 8 bases aligning to TRBD2. Germline CDR1 and CDR2: ENHRY and SYGVKD. The CDR3 runs to 15 residues. J was trimmed by 4 bases and V by 0 bases; bases with no gene match: 2.

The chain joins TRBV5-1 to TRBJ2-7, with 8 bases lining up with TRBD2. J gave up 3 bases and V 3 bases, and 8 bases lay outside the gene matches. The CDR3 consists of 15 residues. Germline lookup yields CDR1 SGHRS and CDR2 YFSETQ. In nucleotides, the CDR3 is TGCGCCAGCAGCTCGGATAGCGGGAACCGCTACGAGCAGTACTTC. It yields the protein CASSSDSGNRYEQYF.

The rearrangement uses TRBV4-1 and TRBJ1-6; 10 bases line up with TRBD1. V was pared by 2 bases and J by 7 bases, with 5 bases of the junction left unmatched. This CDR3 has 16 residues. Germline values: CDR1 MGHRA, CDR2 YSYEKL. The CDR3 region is CASSQLGDRGNSPLHF. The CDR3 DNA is TGCGCCAGCAGCCAACTAGGGGACAGGGGAAATTCACCCCTCCACTTT.